This TCR beta chain was sequenced for a study of CD8+ T cells in alopecia areata. Study-level results: Many expanded lesional clones persisted in scalp and blood during tofacitinib. For baseline CD8+ expansion, any link to response stays uncertain with one nonresponder.

This CDR3 comprises 15 residues. In germline, CDR1 is SGHTA, CDR2 FQGNSA. V lost 0 bases to trimming and J lost 4 bases; unmatched junction nucleotides: 3. RNA, once extracted, was reverse transcribed into cDNA for use as the sequencing template. This table comes from immunoSEQ multiplex PCR, and its TCRdb copy is limited to in-frame clones, with some not included. The sample yields more than 90,000 clones, 60% seen once. This clone was seen only a few times. Its target is unknown. Treatment meaning: oral pan-JAK inhibitor, 5-10 mg twice daily. Lesional scalp punch biopsies and peripheral blood were collected from alopecia areata patients. T lymphocytes (CD4+ and CD8+) were sorted from PBMCs.

The starting material was CD8+ T cells sorted from blood, obtained between weeks 55 and 65, from a patient treated with tofacitinib. This TCR came from a human donor with alopecia areata. The chain is built from TRBV7-2 and TRBJ2-1, with 7 bases fitting TRBD1. The CDR3 bases are TGTGCCAGCAGCTTAGCCGGGACAGTATACAATGAGCAGTTCTTC. As protein: CASSLAGTVYNEQFF.